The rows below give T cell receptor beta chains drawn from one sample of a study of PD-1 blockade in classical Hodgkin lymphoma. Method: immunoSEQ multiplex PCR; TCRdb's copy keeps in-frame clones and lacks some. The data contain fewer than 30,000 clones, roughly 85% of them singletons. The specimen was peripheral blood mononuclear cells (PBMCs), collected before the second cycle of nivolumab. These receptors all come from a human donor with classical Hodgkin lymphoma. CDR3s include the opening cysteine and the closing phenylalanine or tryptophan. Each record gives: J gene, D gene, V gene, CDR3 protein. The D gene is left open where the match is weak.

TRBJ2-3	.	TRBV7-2	CASSFFLAAADTQYF
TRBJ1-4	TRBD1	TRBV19	CASRDRLQGGIEKLFF
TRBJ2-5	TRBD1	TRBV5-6	CARHVFPGQGKETQYF
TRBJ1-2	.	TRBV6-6	CASSRTGRFNYGYTF
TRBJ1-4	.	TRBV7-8	CASSPGNRQEKLFF
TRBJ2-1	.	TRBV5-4	CASSSPPRINEQFF
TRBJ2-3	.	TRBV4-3	CASSQDGDVTDTQYF
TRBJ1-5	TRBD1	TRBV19	CASSTRDSHQPQHF
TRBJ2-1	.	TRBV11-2	CASSLDRERYNEQFF
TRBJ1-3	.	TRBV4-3	CASSQDSSRNTIYF
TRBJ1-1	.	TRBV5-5	CASSSRGLNTEAFF
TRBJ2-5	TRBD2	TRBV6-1	CASSEAGGSWETQYF
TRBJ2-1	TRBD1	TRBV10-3	CAISWTGEANEQFF
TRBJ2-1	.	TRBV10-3	CAITKGLPSSYNEQFF
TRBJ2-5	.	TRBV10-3	CASSSTKPGRLQETQYF
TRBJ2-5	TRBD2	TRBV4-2	CASSQGFGGRETQYF
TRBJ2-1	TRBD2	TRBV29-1	CSVVMQGLMNEQFF
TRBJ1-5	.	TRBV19	CASSWGTIGNQPQHF
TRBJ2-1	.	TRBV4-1	CASSQSIHEQFF
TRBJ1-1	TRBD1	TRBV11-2	CASSEGQGRAEAFF
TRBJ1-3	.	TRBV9	CASSVEPRGSSSSGNTIYF
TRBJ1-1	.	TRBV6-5	CASSWKTGNTEAFF
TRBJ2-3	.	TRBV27	CASSSRVGGDTQYF
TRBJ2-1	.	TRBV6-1	CASRLINEQFF
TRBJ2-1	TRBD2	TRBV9	CASSVRTSLNEQFF
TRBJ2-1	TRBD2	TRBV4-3	CASSHQAASGGFEQFF
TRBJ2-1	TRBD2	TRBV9	CASRPGTSGSNGGEQFF
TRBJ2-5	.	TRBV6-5	CASSYWQAETQYF
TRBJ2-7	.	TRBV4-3	CASSQDWQGREQYF
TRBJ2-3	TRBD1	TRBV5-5	CASSTKTGQRTDTQYF
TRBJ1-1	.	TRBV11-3	CASTFTENTEAFF
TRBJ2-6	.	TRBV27	CASSFSGANVLTF
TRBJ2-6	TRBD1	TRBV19	CASSKNRGHGANVLTF
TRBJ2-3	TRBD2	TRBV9	CASSFSGSTDTQYF
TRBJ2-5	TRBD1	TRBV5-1	CASRTGQGRETQYF
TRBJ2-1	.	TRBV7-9	CASSAKDWPRGQFF
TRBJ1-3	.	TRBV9	CASSADSGNTIYF
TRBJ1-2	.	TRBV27	CASSLISGSRGTYGYTF
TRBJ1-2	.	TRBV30	CAWSVQFGYTF
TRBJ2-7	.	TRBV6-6	CASSFQGHEQYF
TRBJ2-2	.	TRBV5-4	CASSLVWGSVSGELFF
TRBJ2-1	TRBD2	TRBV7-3	CASSSVTSGTHNEQFF
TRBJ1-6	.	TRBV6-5	CASSKTGLRGSPLHF
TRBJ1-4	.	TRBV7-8	CASSLGRGNEKLFF
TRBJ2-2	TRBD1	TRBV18	CASSPGQGTGELFF
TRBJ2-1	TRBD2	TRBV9	CASSGTSDRAQFF
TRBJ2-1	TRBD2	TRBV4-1	CASSQDSASGSNEQFF
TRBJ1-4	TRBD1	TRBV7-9	CASSWGQANEKLFF
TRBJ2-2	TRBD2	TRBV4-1	CASSPLGTSGLFGPGELFF
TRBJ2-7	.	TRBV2	CASSETGTNPYEQYF
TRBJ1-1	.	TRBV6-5	CASSYTPRPAEAFF
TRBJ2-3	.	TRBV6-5	CASRGVTDTQYF
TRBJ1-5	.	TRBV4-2	CASSPAGNQPQHF
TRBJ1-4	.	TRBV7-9	CASSLLRGPEATNEKLFF
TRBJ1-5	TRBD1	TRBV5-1	CASSLGQGQPQHF
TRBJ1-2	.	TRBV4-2	CASSSMPEGRYGYTF
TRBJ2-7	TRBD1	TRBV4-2	CASSQESFRTGSYEQYF
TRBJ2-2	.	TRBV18	CASSPQVQASGELFF
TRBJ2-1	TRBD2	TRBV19	CASSINSGTSNEQFF